A selection of T cell receptor beta chains follows, all from one sample in a study of STAT5B mutations in CD4+ large granular lymphocyte leukemia. Clones were sequenced by immunoSEQ multiplex PCR, and TCRdb holds only the in-frame ones, with some missing. The table includes more than 30,000 clones, more than 65% detected once. Sample: CD4+ T cells from blood buffy coats. These receptors were collected from a human donor in good health. CDR3s include the opening cysteine and the closing phenylalanine or tryptophan. Each record gives: V gene, J gene, D gene, clone size, CDR3 length, CDR3 DNA, CDR3 protein. A D gene is named only where the DNA matches it firmly. Rows may omit the clone size; those that give it use once, few, many or a size class.

TRBV10-1,TRBJ2-2,TRBD1,-,15,TGCGCCAGCAGGGGGACAGGGTCGAACACCGGGGAGCTGTTTTTT,CASRGTGSNTGELFF
TRBV7-2,TRBJ2-7,-,-,15,TGTGCCAGCAGCTTAGCAGGGGGGACCTCCTACGAGCAGTACTTC,CASSLAGGTSYEQYF
TRBV5-4,TRBJ1-2,TRBD1,-,16,TGTGCCAGCAGCCCGAACAGGGGTCAAACCGTATATGGCTACACCTTC,CASSPNRGQTVYGYTF
TRBV5-6,TRBJ2-5,-,-,14,TGTGCCAGCAGCTTCTACGGGCAGCAAGAGACCCAGTACTTC,CASSFYGQQETQYF
TRBV7-2,TRBJ1-5,-,-,15,TGTGCCAGCAGCTTGGTAGGGGAATTCAATCAGCCCCAGCATTTT,CASSLVGEFNQPQHF
TRBV5-1,TRBJ1-2,-,-,14,TGCGCCAGCAGCCTGGATCGTCGGGGGGTTGGCTACACCTTC,CASSLDRRGVGYTF
TRBV5-1,TRBJ2-5,-,-,14,TGCGCCAGCAGCTTTTCCCCGGGCCCGGAGACCCAGTACTTC,CASSFSPGPETQYF
TRBV29-1,TRBJ1-2,-,once,13,TGCAGCGTTGCCCGGGCAGCTTCGGGTGGCTACACCTTC,CSVARAASGGYTF
TRBV19,TRBJ2-3,TRBD2,-,13,TGTGCCACTTCTAGCGGGAGTACAGATACGCAGTATTTT,CATSSGSTDTQYF
TRBV7-3,TRBJ2-1,-,-,14,TGTGCCAGCAGCTTAAACAGGTTGGCGAATGAGCAGTTCTTC,CASSLNRLANEQFF
TRBV19,TRBJ2-7,TRBD2,-,14,TGTGCCAGTAGTATAACTAGCGGGGTCTACGAGCAGTACTTC,CASSITSGVYEQYF
TRBV5-1,TRBJ1-3,-,-,14,TGCGCCAGCAGCATGGGGACGGGCGGAAACACCATATATTTT,CASSMGTGGNTIYF
TRBV6-4,TRBJ2-6,-,-,16,TGTGCCAGCAGTGTGACCCGAAACTCTGGGGCCAACGTCCTGACTTTC,CASSVTRNSGANVLTF
TRBV5-4,TRBJ2-5,-,-,14,TGTGCCAGCAGCAGGGGGGTGGACCAAGAGACCCAGTACTTC,CASSRGVDQETQYF
TRBV29-1,TRBJ2-7,-,few,14,TGCAGCGTTGGAGGCTCGGGACTGACCTACGAGCAGTACTTC,CSVGGSGLTYEQYF
TRBV6-1,TRBJ2-5,-,-,13,TGTGCCAGCAGTGATTTTAACCTAGAGACCCAGTACTTC,CASSDFNLETQYF
TRBV6-6,TRBJ2-7,-,-,12,TGTGCCAGCAGTTACGGGTCCAGCGAGCAGTACTTC,CASSYGSSEQYF
TRBV1,TRBJ2-7,-,-,15,TGCACCAGCAGCCAAGAGAGGATCCGGCCCTACGAGCAGTACTTC,CTSSQERIRPYEQYF
TRBV19,TRBJ2-2,-,-,14,TGTGCCAGTAGTACTATACTTGGCACCGGGGAGCTGTTTTTT,CASSTILGTGELFF
TRBV6-1,TRBJ2-7,-,-,14,TGTGCCAGCAGTGAGGGAGGGGGGAGAAACGAGCAGTACTTC,CASSEGGGRNEQYF
TRBV13,TRBJ2-1,-,-,14,TGTGCCAGCAGAAAGGGGGGGGACTGGAATGAGCAGTTCTTC,CASRKGGDWNEQFF
TRBV7-9,TRBJ2-1,TRBD1,-,15,TGTGCCAGCAGCTTTGGACAGGGAGCCTACAATGAGCAGTTCTTC,CASSFGQGAYNEQFF
TRBV5-1,TRBJ2-5,TRBD2,-,14,TGCGCCAGCAATAGCGGGAGAAGACAAGAGACCCAGTACTTC,CASNSGRRQETQYF
TRBV27,TRBJ2-7,-,once,16,TGTGCCAGCAGTCCCAGAGTGGCGGCACAGGCAGGCGAGCAGTACTTC,CASSPRVAAQAGEQYF
TRBV11-1,TRBJ1-1,TRBD1,-,13,TGTGCCAGCAGTCTCAGACAGGGGCTAGAAGCTTTCTTT,CASSLRQGLEAFF
TRBV7-2,TRBJ2-1,-,-,14,TGTGCCAGCACCTCCCGGGGAGCCTACAATGAGCAGTTCTTC,CASTSRGAYNEQFF
TRBV5-1,TRBJ1-3,-,-,14,TGCGCCAGCAGCTTGTTGGCGGAGGGAAACACCATATATTTT,CASSLLAEGNTIYF
TRBV7-3,TRBJ2-3,TRBD2,-,17,TGTGCCAGCAGCTTAGGCTCTAGCGGGGGGGCATCAGATACGCAGTATTTT,CASSLGSSGGASDTQYF
TRBV5-5,TRBJ2-1,TRBD2,-,16,TGTGCCAGCAGCTTTATGACTAGCGGGGGAGTAGATGAGCAGTTCTTC,CASSFMTSGGVDEQFF
TRBV10-3,TRBJ2-5,TRBD2,-,16,TGTGCCATCAGTGGCTTCTCCGGGACTAGCGGTGGGACCCAGTACTTC,CAISGFSGTSGGTQYF
TRBV6-1,TRBJ2-5,-,-,14,TGTGCCATAAGCGCCAGCCTCAACCAAGAGACCCAGTACTTC,CAISASLNQETQYF
TRBV7-2,TRBJ2-7,TRBD2,-,17,TGTGCCAGCAGCTTAGCCCGAGCGGGAGCCCCGCTGGGTGAGCAGTACTTC,CASSLARAGAPLGEQYF
TRBV12-5,TRBJ2-3,-,-,14,TGTGCTAGTGGTTTTGGCGGGAGCACAGATACGCAGTATTTT,CASGFGGSTDTQYF
TRBV19,TRBJ2-1,-,-,15,TGTGCCAGTAGTAGGACTCCTAATCGCTACAATGAGCAGTTCTTC,CASSRTPNRYNEQFF
TRBV9,TRBJ1-1,-,-,16,TGTGCCAGCGGCCCCCAGGGCAGCACAGTGAACACTGAAGCTTTCTTT,CASGPQGSTVNTEAFF
TRBV11-3,TRBJ2-5,-,-,12,TGTGCCAGCAGCCGCGGAGCGGAGACCCAGTACTTC,CASSRGAETQYF
TRBV14,TRBJ1-2,-,few,13,TGTGCCAGCAGCTTCCGGGGCCACTATGGCTACACCTTC,CASSFRGHYGYTF
TRBV7-2,TRBJ2-1,TRBD2,-,15,TGTGCCACCAGAGCGGGGGTTAGCTCCTACAATGAGCAGTTCTTC,CATRAGVSSYNEQFF
TRBV6-6,TRBJ1-2,-,-,15,TGTGCCAGCAGTTACTCGACCACTGAGGGTGAGGGCTACACCTTC,CASSYSTTEGEGYTF
TRBV2,TRBJ2-1,-,once,16,TGTGCCAGAGGAGTAAGGGGTGGGACTTTTTACAATGAGCAGTTCTTC,CARGVRGGTFYNEQFF
TRBV6-1,TRBJ1-1,TRBD1,-,14,TGTGCCAGCAGTACAGGGGGACGGGACACTGAAGCTTTCTTT,CASSTGGRDTEAFF
TRBV5-7,TRBJ2-2,-,once,16,TGTGCCAGCAGCTTGGGGGCCAGATTATTACTCGGGGAGCTGTTTTTT,CASSLGARLLLGELFF
TRBV9,TRBJ2-7,-,few,14,TGTGCCAGCAGCGGCCGGGACAACAACTACGAGCAGTACTTC,CASSGRDNNYEQYF
TRBV6-1,TRBJ1-3,TRBD1,-,16,TGTGCCAGCAGTGAGGACAGGGTCCACTCTGGAAACACCATATATTTT,CASSEDRVHSGNTIYF
TRBV7-2,TRBJ1-1,-,-,14,TGTGCCAGCAGCGGACAGTTTGGGGACACTGAAGCTTTCTTT,CASSGQFGDTEAFF
TRBV7-2,TRBJ1-2,-,-,14,TGTGCCAGCTCCCTGGGGAGGGCACTACTTGGAGGCACCTTC,CASSLGRALLGGTF
TRBV13,TRBJ1-4,-,few,14,TGTGCCAGCGGGAGAGCTACAACTAATGAAAAACTGTTTTTT,CASGRATTNEKLFF
TRBV5-1,TRBJ2-1,-,-,12,TGCGCCAGCTCCCCTCGTGGGTGGGAGCAGTTCTTC,CASSPRGWEQFF
TRBV7-2,TRBJ1-2,-,-,17,TGTGCCAGCAGCACCCGCTACGGCCGGGGGAGTGACGGTGGCTACACCTTC,CASSTRYGRGSDGGYTF
TRBV7-8,TRBJ2-3,TRBD2,-,14,TGTGCCAGCAGCTTAGAGGGAGGGGCAGATACGCAGTATTTT,CASSLEGGADTQYF
TRBV10-3,TRBJ1-1,-,-,15,TGTGCCATCAGAAACCTGGGGACCGCAGACACTGAAGCTTTCTTT,CAIRNLGTADTEAFF
TRBV4-2,TRBJ1-1,-,-,15,TGTGCCAGCAGCCAACGGGGGTTAGGGAACACTGAAGCTTTCTTT,CASSQRGLGNTEAFF
TRBV7-9,TRBJ1-3,-,-,16,TGTGCCAGCAGCCCCCCAGGGCAGCTCTCTGGAAACACCATATATTTT,CASSPPGQLSGNTIYF
TRBV7-9,TRBJ2-7,TRBD1,few,16,TGTGCCAGCAGCTTGTCTGGGGACAGGGTATCGGGCGAGCAGTACTTC,CASSLSGDRVSGEQYF
TRBV25-1,TRBJ1-4,-,-,13,TGTGCCAGCAGTGTAGGAGGTGGTGAAAAACTGTTTTTT,CASSVGGGEKLFF
TRBV18,TRBJ1-2,TRBD1,-,17,TGTGCCAGCTCATTAAAGGGCAAGACAGGGCCCAACTATGGCTACACCTTC,CASSLKGKTGPNYGYTF
TRBV7-9,TRBJ2-3,TRBD1,once,15,TGTGCCAGCAGCTCCCGGGGACAGGGCACAGATACGCAGTATTTT,CASSSRGQGTDTQYF
TRBV19,TRBJ2-7,TRBD2,-,13,TGTGCCAGCTCAAGACTAGCTGGGCGCGAGCAGTACTTC,CASSRLAGREQYF
TRBV7-2,TRBJ1-2,TRBD1,-,15,TGTGCCAGCAGCGCGGACAGGGCTGGGAACTATGGCTACACCTTC,CASSADRAGNYGYTF
TRBV5-6,TRBJ2-7,-,-,14,TGTGCCAGCAGCTTGTACGCAGGGACCTACGAGCAGTACTTC,CASSLYAGTYEQYF